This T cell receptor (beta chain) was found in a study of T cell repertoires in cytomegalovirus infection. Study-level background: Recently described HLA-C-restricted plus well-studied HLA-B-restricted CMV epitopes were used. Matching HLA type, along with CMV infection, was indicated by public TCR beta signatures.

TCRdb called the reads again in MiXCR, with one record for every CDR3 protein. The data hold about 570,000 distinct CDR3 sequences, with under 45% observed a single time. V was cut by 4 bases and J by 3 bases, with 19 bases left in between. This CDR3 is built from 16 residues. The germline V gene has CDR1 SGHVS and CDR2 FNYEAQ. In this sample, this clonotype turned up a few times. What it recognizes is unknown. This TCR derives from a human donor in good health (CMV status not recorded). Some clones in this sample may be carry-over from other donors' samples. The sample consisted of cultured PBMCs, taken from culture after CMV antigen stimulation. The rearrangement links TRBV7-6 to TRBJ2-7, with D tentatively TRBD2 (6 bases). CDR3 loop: CASSSHPKGTYYEQYF. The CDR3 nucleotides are TGTGCCAGCAGCTCCCACCCCAAGGGGACTTACTACGAGCAGTACTTC.